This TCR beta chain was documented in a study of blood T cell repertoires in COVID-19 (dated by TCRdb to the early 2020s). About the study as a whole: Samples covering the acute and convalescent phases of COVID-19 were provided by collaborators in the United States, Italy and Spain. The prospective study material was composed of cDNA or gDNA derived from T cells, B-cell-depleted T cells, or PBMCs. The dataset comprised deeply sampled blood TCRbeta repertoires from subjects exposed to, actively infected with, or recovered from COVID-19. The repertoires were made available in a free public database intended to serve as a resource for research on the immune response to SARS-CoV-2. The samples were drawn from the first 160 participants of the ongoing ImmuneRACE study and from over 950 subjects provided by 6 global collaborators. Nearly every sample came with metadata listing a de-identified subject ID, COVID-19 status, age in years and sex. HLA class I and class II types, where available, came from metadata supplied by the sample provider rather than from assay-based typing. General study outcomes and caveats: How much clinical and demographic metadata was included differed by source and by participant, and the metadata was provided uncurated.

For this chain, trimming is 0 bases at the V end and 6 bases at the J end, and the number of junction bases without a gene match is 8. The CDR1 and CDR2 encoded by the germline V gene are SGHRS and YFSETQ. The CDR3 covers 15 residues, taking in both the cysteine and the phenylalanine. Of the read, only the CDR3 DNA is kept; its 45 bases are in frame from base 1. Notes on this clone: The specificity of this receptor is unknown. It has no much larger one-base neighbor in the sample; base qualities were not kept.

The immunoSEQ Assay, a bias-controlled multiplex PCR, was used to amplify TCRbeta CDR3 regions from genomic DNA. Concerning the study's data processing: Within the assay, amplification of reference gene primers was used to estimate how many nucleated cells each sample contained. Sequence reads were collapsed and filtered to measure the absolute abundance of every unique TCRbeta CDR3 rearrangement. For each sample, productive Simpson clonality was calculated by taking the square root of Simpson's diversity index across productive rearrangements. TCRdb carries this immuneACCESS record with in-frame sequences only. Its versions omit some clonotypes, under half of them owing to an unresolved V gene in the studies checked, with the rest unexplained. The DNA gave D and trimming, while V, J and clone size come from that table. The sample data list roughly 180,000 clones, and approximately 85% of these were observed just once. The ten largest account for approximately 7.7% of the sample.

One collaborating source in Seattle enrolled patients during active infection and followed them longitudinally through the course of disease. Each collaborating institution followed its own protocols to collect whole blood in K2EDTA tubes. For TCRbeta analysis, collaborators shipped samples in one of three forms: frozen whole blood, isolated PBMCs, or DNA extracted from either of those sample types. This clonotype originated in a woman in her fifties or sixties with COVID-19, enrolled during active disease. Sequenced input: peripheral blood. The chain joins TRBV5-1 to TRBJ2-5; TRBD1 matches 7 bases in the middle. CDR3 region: CASSLEQGSAKTQYF. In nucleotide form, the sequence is TGCGCCAGCAGCTTGGAACAGGGGTCAGCCAAGACCCAGTACTTC.